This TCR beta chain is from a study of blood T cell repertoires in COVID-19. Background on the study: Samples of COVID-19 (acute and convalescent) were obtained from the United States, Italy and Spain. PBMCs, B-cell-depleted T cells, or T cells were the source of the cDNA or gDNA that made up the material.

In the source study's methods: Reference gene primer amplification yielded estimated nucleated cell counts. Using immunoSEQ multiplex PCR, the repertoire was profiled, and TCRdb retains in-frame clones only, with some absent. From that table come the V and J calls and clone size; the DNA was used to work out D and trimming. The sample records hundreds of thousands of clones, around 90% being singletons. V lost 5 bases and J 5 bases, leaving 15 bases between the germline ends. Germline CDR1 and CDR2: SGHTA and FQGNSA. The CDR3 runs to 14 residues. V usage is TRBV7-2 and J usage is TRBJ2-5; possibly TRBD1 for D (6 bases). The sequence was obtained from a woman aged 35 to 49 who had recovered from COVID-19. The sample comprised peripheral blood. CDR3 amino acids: CASSPSTGLETQYF. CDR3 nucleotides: TGTGCCAGCAGCCCCAGCACAGGGTTGGAGACCCAGTACTTC.